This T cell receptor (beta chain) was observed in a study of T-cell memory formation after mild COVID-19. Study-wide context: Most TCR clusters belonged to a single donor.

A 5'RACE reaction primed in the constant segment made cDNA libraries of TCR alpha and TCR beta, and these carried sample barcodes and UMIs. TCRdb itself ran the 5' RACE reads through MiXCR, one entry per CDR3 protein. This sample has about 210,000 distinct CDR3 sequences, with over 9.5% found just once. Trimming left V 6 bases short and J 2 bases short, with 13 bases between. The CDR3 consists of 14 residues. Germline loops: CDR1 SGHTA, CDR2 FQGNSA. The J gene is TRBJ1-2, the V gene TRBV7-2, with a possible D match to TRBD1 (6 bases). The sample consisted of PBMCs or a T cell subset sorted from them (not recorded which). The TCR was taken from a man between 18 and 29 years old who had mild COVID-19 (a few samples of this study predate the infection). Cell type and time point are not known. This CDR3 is CASSLSGQNYGYTF. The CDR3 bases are TGTGCCAGCAGTCTCTCAGGACAGAACTATGGCTACACCTTC. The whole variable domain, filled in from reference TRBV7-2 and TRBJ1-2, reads GAGVSQSPSNKVTEKGKDVELRCDPISGHTALYWYRQSLGQGLEFLIYFQGNSAPDKSGLPSDRFSAERTGGSVSTLTIQRTQQEDSAVYLCASSLSGQNYGYTFGSGTRLTVV.